These 3 T cell receptor beta chains originate from one sample sequenced in a study of OX40 agonist ivuxolimab in advanced cancers. Method: immunoSEQ multiplex PCR; TCRdb's copy keeps in-frame clones and lacks some. The sample has 70,000 to 95,000 clones, roughly 86% seen once. Sequenced here: CD4+ or CD8+ T cells sorted from blood, sampled in a trial of the OX40 agonist ivuxolimab. These receptor sequences come from an adult with an advanced solid tumor such as melanoma, head and neck, liver or kidney cancer.

The J gene is TRBJ2-2, the V gene TRBV6-9; no firm D call. The V and J ends lost 7 bases and 0 bases respectively, with 9 bases between them. The CDR3 loop spans 14 amino acids. CDR1 is MNHGY and CDR2 is SVAAGI in the germline V gene. The CDR3 DNA is TGTGCCAGCAAGACCGGCGCGAACACCGGGGAGCTGTTTTTT. Translated: CASKTGANTGELFF.

The chain recombines TRBV7-8 with TRBJ2-7, with D maybe TRBD1 (6 bases). Trimming stripped 8 bases from V and 0 bases from J, with 17 bases between. The germline V gene encodes CDR1 SGHVS and CDR2 FQNEAQ. This CDR3 has 15 amino acids. The chain's CDR3 is CASRPFQGPSYEQYF. The CDR3 nucleotides read TGTGCCAGCCGACCTTTCCAGGGGCCCTCCTACGAGCAGTACTTC.

The chain combines TRBV7-9 with TRBJ2-7, with 11 bases fitting TRBD1. This CDR3 spans 15 amino acids. J was trimmed by 1 base and V by 5 bases; bases with no gene match: 4. Looked up from germline, CDR1 is SEHNR and CDR2 is FQNEAQ (reference sequence). The CDR3 protein is CASSPGQGDSYEQYF. DNA of the CDR3: TGTGCCAGCAGCCCGGGACAGGGGGATTCCTACGAGCAGTACTTC. The full variable domain, its missing parts supplied by reference TRBV7-9 and TRBJ2-7, is DTGVSQNPRHKITKRGQNVTFRCDPISEHNRLYWYRQTLGQGPEFLTYFQNEAQLEKSRLLSDRFSAERPKGSFSTLEIQRTEQGDSAMYLCASSPGQGDSYEQYFGPGTRLTVT.